This entry is about one T cell receptor (beta chain). The germline V gene has CDR1 DFQATT and CDR2 SNEGSKA (reference sequence). The CDR3 consists of 18 residues. V shed 2 bases, J shed 0 bases, and the junction held 12 bases outside the gene matches. TCRdb used MiXCR to reprocess the 5' RACE reads, holding one entry per CDR3 protein. This sample has about 500,000 distinct CDR3 sequences; 17% occur once, and the top ten carry around 16%. The data were obtained in a study of T cells after yellow fever vaccination. Study-level background: Preparing low-cell-number fractions relied on SMART-Seq v4 Ultra Low Input.

The source material was PBMCs, sampled 5 days after the first yellow fever vaccination. The rearrangement uses TRBV20-1 and TRBJ2-7, with TRBD2 identical over 11 bases. The sequence derives from a man aged 18 to 30 who received the YFV17D yellow fever vaccine. CDR3 sequence: CSARPISSGGLTSYEQYF. Here the CDR3 DNA reads TGCAGTGCTAGACCCATTTCTAGCGGGGGGCTGACCTCCTACGAGCAGTACTTC.